The 13 T cell receptor beta chains reported below all come from one sample, sequenced in a study of cytomegalovirus exposure and HLA in healthy donors. The PCR was carried out with 60 Vbeta primers and 13 Jbeta primers. Sequenced by immunoSEQ multiplex PCR; TCRdb stores in-frame clones only, minus some. In the table there are about 160,000 clones, approximately 80% of which are singletons. Sequenced material: PBMCs. These receptors all stem from a man aged 18 to 30 in good health and CMV-seropositive.

The CDR3, as DNA: TGTGCCAGCAGTATCTCAGGGGACAATGAGCAGTTCTTC. Its translation: CASSISGDNEQFF. V gene TRBV27 combines with J gene TRBJ2-1; possible D gene TRBD1, 6 bases. CDR3 length equals 13 residues. V lost 5 bases, J lost 5 bases, and 10 bases lay in between. Germline V CDR1 and CDR2: MNHEY, SMNVEV (reference sequence).

The V call is TRBV18, the J call TRBJ2-1; D might be TRBD1 (6 bases). V shed 6 bases and J shed 7 bases, with 13 bases lying between them. The CDR3 has 13 amino acids. Germline V CDR1 and CDR2: KGHSH, LQKENI. Here the CDR3 reads CASSYRVRNEQFF. The CDR3 nucleotides are TGTGCCAGCTCGTACAGGGTTCGGAATGAGCAGTTCTTC.

The J gene is TRBJ1-1, the V gene TRBV27, with D possibly being TRBD1 (5 bases). The CDR3 has 12 residues. V shed 5 bases and J shed 10 bases, with 14 bases lying between them. Germline loops: CDR1 MNHEY, CDR2 SMNVEV (reference sequence). The CDR3 spells CASSRRDGGAFF. Written as DNA, the CDR3 is TGTGCCAGCAGTCGGCGGGACGGCGGAGCTTTCTTT.

The chain links TRBV7-9 to TRBJ1-2; D remains unclear. Deletions cut 4 bases from V and 4 bases from J, with 13 bases between. Germline CDR1 SEHNR, CDR2 FQNEAQ (reference sequence). CDR3 size: 14 residues. CDR3 sequence: CASSSGLTIYGYTF. DNA for the CDR3: TGTGCCAGCAGCTCCGGACTGACTATCTATGGCTACACCTTC.

The chain couples TRBV30 to TRBJ2-3, with D hard to call. The CDR3 has 18 residues. V shed 1 base and J shed 0 bases, with 20 bases lying between them. In germline, CDR1 is GTSNPN, CDR2 SVGIG (reference sequence). CDR3 sequence (DNA): TGTGCCTGGAGTGCCTTTACGTCGGAGTTTATTAGCACAGATACGCAGTATTTT. Encoded protein: CAWSAFTSEFISTDTQYF. The entire variable domain, with the rest obtained from reference TRBV30 and TRBJ2-3, is as follows: SQTIHQWPATLVQPVGSPLSLECTVEGTSNPNLYWYRQAAGRGLQLLFYSVGIGQISSEVPQNLSASRPQDRQFILSSKKLLLSDSGFYLCAWSAFTSEFISTDTQYFGPGTRLTVL.

The chain employs TRBV5-4 and TRBJ2-1; tentative D call: TRBD2 (6 bases). V lost 4 bases, J lost 5 bases, and 10 bases lay in between. The germline CDR1 and CDR2 sequences are SGHNT and YYREEE (reference sequence). The CDR3 has 13 residues. The CDR3 DNA follows: TGTGCCAGCAGCATGGTAGCGGACAATGAGCAGTTCTTC. This sequence encodes CASSMVADNEQFF.

The chain carries TRBV29-1 and TRBJ1-1; D remains ambiguous. The CDR3 contains 10 residues. The ends were cut back, 4 bases at V and 7 bases at J, with 7 bases in the middle. Looked up from germline, CDR1 is SQVTM and CDR2 is ANQGSEA. The CDR3 reads CSVVEYEAFF. The CDR3 DNA reads TGCAGCGTTGTGGAGTATGAAGCTTTCTTT.

A few counts support this clone. V and J are TRBV18 and TRBJ1-5, with 8 nucleotides matching TRBD1. Germline trimming cut 2 bases from V and 7 bases from J; bases unmatched to any gene: 10. Germline assignment: CDR1 KGHSH and CDR2 LQKENI. CDR3 length equals 16 residues. CDR3 sequence reads: CASSPGAGGAWQPQHF. The CDR3 nucleotides read TGTGCCAGCTCACCAGGGGCAGGGGGCGCTTGGCAGCCCCAGCATTTT.

The chain uses TRBV11-2 and TRBJ2-1, with D tentatively TRBD2 (5 bases). The V and J ends lost 0 bases and 5 bases respectively, with 11 bases between them. Germline CDR1 SGHAT, CDR2 FQNNGV. This CDR3 has 15 residues. The CDR3 sequence: CASSLEGLLNNEQFF. CDR3 sequence (DNA): TGTGCCAGCAGCTTAGAAGGACTTCTCAACAATGAGCAGTTCTTC.

In its sample, this clone was seen once. The J gene is TRBJ1-2, the V gene TRBV7-9; D call uncertain. Germline lookup yields CDR1 SEHNR and CDR2 FQNEAQ (reference sequence). This CDR3 region has 16 residues. With 1 base removed from V and 1 base from J, the gap between germline ends came to 13 bases. CDR3 in amino acids: CASSLDSRLFNYGYTF. The CDR3 DNA sequence: TGTGCCAGCAGCTTAGATTCGCGACTTTTTAACTATGGCTACACCTTC.

J is TRBJ2-2 and V is TRBV2; 8 bases align to TRBD1. CDR3 length: 16 residues. Germline V gene lookup returns CDR1 SNHLY and CDR2 FYNNEI. With 7 bases clipped from V and 5 bases from J, the junction kept 12 bases outside the gene matches. DNA for the CDR3: TGTGCCAGCACTTGGGGCAGGGGGCGGATTACCGGGGAGCTGTTTTTT. Its translation is CASTWGRGRITGELFF.

The chain is built from TRBV6-1 and TRBJ2-7; D is unclear. Looked up from germline, CDR1 is MNHNS and CDR2 is SASEGT. With 2 bases removed from V and 0 bases from J, the gap between germline ends came to 11 bases. The CDR3 runs 15 residues. The CDR3 nucleotides read TGTGCCAGCAGTGAAATCGTGTGGAGCTCCTACGAGCAGTACTTC. Translation gives CASSEIVWSSYEQYF.

V usage is TRBV7-2 and J usage is TRBJ1-1, with D perhaps matching TRBD1 (6 bases). The CDR3 consists of 16 residues. Germline CDR1 and CDR2: SGHTA and FQGNSA. The V and J ends lost 5 bases and 4 bases respectively, with 20 bases between them. The CDR3 protein is CASSQRVGGPGTEAFF. Here the CDR3 DNA reads TGTGCCAGCAGCCAAAGGGTCGGGGGGCCGGGCACTGAAGCTTTCTTT. The whole variable domain, remainder taken from reference TRBV7-2 and TRBJ1-1, is GAGVSQSPSNKVTEKGKDVELRCDPISGHTALYWYRQSLGQGLEFLIYFQGNSAPDKSGLPSDRFSAERTGGSVSTLTIQRTQQEDSAVYLCASSQRVGGPGTEAFFGQGTRLTVV.